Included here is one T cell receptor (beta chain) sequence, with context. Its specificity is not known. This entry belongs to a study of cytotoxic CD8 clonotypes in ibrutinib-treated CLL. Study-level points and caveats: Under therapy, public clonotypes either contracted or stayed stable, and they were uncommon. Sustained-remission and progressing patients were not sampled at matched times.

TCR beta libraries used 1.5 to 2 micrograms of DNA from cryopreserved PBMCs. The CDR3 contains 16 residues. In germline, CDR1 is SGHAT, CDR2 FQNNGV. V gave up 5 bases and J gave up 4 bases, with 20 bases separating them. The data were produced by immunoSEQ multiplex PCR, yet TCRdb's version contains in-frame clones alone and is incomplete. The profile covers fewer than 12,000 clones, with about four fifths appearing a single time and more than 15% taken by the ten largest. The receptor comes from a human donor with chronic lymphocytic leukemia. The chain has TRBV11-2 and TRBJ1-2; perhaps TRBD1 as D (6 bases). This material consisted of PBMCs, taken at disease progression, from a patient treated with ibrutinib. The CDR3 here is CASSVPGGSVAYGYTF. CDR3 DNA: TGTGCCAGCAGCGTACCTGGGGGCAGTGTGGCCTATGGCTACACCTTC.